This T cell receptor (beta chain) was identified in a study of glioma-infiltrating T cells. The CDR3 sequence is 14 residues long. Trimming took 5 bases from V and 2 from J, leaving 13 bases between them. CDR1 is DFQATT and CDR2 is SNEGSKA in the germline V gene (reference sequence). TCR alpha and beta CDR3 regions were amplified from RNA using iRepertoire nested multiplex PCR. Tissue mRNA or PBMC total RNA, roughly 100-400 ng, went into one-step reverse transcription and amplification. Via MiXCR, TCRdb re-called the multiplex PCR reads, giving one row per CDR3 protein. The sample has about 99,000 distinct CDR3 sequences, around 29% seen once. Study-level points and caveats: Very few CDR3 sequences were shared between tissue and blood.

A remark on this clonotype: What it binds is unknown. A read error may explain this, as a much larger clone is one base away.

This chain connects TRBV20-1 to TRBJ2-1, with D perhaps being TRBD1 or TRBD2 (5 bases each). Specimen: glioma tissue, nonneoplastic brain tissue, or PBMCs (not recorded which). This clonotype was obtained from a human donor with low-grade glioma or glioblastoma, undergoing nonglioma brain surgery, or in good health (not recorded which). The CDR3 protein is CSAHSGAAYNEQFF. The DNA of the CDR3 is TGCAGTGCTCACTCCGGGGCAGCCTACAATGAGCAGTTCTTC.